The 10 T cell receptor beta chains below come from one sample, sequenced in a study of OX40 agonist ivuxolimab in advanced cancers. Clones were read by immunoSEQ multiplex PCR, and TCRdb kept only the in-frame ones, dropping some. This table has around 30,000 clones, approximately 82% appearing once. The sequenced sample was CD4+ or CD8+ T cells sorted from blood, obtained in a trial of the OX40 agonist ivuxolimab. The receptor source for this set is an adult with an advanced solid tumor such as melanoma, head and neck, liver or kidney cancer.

The CDR3 sequence is CASSRTTRVRNSPGLETQYF. As DNA, the CDR3 is TGTGCCAGCAGTAGGACCACTAGAGTCCGTAACTCCCCAGGGCTAGAGACCCAGTACTTC. The V gene is TRBV27, the J gene TRBJ2-5; possibly TRBD1 or TRBD2 for D (5 bases each). The ends were cut back, 5 bases at V and 4 bases at J, with 32 bases in the middle. Germline CDR1 is MNHEY and CDR2 is SMNVEV (reference sequence). CDR3 length: 20 amino acids.

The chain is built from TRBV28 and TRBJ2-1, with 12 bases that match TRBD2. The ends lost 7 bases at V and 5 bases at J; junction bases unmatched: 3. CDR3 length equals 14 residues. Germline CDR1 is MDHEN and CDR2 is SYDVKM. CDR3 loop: CASTSGGAHNEQFF. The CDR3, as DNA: TGTGCCAGCACTAGCGGGGGGGCCCACAATGAGCAGTTCTTC. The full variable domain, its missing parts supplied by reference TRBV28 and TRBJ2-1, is DVKVTQSSRYLVKRTGEKVFLECVQDMDHENMFWYRQDPGLGLRLIYFSYDVKMKEKGDIPEGYSVSREKKERFSLILESASTNQTSMYLCASTSGGAHNEQFFGPGTRLTVL.

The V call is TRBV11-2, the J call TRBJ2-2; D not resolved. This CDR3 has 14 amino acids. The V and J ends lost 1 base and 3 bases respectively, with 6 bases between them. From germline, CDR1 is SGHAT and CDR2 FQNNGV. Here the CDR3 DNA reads TGTGCCAGCAGCTTAGTTCTGTACACCGGGGAGCTGTTTTTT. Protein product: CASSLVLYTGELFF.

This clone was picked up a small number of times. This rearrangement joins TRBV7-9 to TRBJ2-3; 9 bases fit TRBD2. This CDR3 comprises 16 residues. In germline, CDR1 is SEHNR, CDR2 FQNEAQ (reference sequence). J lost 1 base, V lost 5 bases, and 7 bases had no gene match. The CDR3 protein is CASSHDVAGGTDTQYF. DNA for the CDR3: TGTGCCAGCAGCCACGACGTAGCGGGGGGCACAGATACGCAGTATTTT.

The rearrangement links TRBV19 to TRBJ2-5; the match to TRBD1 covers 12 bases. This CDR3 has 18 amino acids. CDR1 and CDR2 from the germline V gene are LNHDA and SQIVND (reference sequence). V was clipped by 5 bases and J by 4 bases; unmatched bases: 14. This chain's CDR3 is CASSAQSGTGGLGETQYF. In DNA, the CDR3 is TGTGCCAGTAGTGCCCAAAGTGGGACAGGGGGCCTGGGAGAGACCCAGTACTTC.

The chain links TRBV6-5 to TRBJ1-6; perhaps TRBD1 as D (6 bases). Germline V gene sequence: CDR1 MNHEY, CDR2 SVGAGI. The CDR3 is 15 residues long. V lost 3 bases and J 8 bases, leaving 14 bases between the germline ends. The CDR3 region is CASSYKQGRDSPLHF. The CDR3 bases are TGTGCCAGCAGTTATAAACAGGGTAGGGATTCACCCCTCCACTTT.

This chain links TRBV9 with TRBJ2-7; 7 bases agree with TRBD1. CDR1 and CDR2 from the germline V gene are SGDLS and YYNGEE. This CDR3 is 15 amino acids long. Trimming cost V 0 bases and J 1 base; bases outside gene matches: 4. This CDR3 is CASSVGQGRSYEQYF. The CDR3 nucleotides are TGTGCCAGCAGCGTAGGACAGGGTAGGTCCTACGAGCAGTACTTC.

CDR3 nucleotides: TGTGCCAGCAGTTTCAGGCCCCCCCACGAGCAGTACTTC. This translates into CASSFRPPHEQYF. The chain combines TRBV27 with TRBJ2-7; D is unclear. This CDR3 contains 13 residues. V was clipped by 3 bases and J by 5 bases, with 11 bases between them. CDR1 is MNHEY and CDR2 is SMNVEV in the germline V gene (reference sequence).

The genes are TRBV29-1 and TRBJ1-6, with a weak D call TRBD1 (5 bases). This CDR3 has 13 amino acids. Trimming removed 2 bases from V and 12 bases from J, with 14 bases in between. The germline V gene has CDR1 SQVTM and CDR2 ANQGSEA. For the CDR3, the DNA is TGCAGCGTTGAATGGCGGGCGGGGGAACCCCTCCACTTT. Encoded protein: CSVEWRAGEPLHF.

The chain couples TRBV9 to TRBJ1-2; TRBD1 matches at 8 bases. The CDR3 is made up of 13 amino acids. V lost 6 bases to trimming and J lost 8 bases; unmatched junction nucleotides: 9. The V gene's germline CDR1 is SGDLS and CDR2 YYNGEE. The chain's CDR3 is CASNGQGKEGYTF. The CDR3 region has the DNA TGTGCCAGCAATGGACAGGGCAAGGAGGGCTACACCTTC.